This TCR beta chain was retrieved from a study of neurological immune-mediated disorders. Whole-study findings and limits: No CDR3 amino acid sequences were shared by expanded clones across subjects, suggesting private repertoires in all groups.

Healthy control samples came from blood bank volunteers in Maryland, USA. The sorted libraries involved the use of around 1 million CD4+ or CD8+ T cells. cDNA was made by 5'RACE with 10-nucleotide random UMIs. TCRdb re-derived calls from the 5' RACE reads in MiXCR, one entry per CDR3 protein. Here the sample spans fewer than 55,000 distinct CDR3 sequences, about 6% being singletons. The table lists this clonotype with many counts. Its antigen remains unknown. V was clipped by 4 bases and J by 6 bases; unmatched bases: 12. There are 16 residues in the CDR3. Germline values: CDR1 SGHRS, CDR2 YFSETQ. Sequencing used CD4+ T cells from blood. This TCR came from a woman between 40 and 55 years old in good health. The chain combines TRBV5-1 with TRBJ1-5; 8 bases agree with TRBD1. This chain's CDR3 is CASSPTGVNMGQPQHF. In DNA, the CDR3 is TGCGCCAGCAGCCCGACAGGGGTGAACATGGGTCAGCCCCAGCATTTT.